Listed below are T cell receptor beta chains from one sample, sequenced in a study of OX40 agonist ivuxolimab in advanced cancers. TCRdb keeps only in-frame clones here, not all; method: immunoSEQ multiplex PCR. The table records tens of thousands of clones, just under 85% of them present only once. Source: CD4+ or CD8+ T cells sorted from blood, taken in a trial of the OX40 agonist ivuxolimab. The source of these receptors is an adult with an advanced solid tumor such as melanoma, head and neck, liver or kidney cancer. CDR3s leave out the opening cysteine and the closing phenylalanine or tryptophan. Clone sizes are given selectively: once, few, many, or a class where the clone is expanded.

v_call clone_size cdr3_aa
TRBV29-1 - SVAAGAGEQF
TRBV5-6 - ASSFRTGKGTQAKNIQY
TRBV7-6 - ASSLDTNYGYT
TRBV7-3 - ASSLTSGEANYGYT
TRBV27 - ASRTEGGFNSPLH
TRBV27 - ASSSFGTGSYEQY
TRBV2 - ASGTGGTYEQY
TRBV5-4 - ASSLARNTGELF
TRBV7-3 - ASSLSGAGGHNEQF
TRBV4-2 - ASSQDYGRHSEAF
TRBV7-8 - ASSPPGGGGLDTQY
TRBV6-6 - ASTQTGTTGYT
TRBV6-5 - ASSRDRVYEQY
TRBV4-3 - ASSQGLSYEQY
TRBV28 once ASSAGTGANYGYT
TRBV7-3 - ASSLNPSGRTGELF
TRBV9 - ASSADRGYPSNQPQH
TRBV25-1 - ASSGPLSNSPLH
TRBV28 - ASSGQGIYSNQPQH
TRBV27 - ASSRGVNTEAF
TRBV5-1 - ASSSGTGYEQY
TRBV10-1 - ASSGQAGPSTDTQY
TRBV5-1 - ASSSTASGNTIY
TRBV18 - ASSQWTGANEKLF
TRBV7-8 - ASSLVQPNTEAF
TRBV11-2 once ASSLAGTGVTYGYT
TRBV5-8 - ASSLISADQPQH
TRBV19 once ASSTSQGSDYGYT
TRBV28 - ASSLLSEPEQY
TRBV18 once ASSPPGRGKPYEQY
TRBV7-2 - ASSLKLTDLGTEAF
TRBV5-4 - ASSSGQNTGELF
TRBV5-1 - ASSSRSGQETQY
TRBV6-4 - ASSVNSGADTQY
TRBV5-1 - ASSLRDEQY
TRBV7-3 few ASSLTGTGSYEQY
TRBV2 - ASSVQGASSGNTIY
TRBV6-5 few ASSLEIEAF
TRBV7-2 - ASSFTSGGHSGANVLT
TRBV11-1 - ASSLRKQQETQY
TRBV11-3 - ASSYQPNAGELF
TRBV7-3 - ASSTDRGQGYT
TRBV11-2 - ASSLGTSYNEQF
TRBV18 - ASSPRRGPYEQY
TRBV5-4 once ASRGYSTDTQY
TRBV6-1 - ASSVQGQISFDTIY
TRBV5-5 - ASSLQGAVNQPQH
TRBV5-1 once ASSLVGIHQETQY
TRBV15 - ATSRDVGIKY
TRBV27 - ASSFRGSSYNSPLH
TRBV11-2 once ASSLEARRGTQY
TRBV7-3 - ASSLSGAGSSGANVLT
TRBV19 - ASSIGGYEQY
TRBV9 - ASSVGPGTNTGELF
TRBV7-3 - ASSLSTSGSYNEQF